These 26 T cell receptor beta chains came from one sample sequenced in a study of cytotoxic CD8 clonotypes in ibrutinib-treated CLL. The data were produced by immunoSEQ multiplex PCR, yet TCRdb's version contains in-frame clones alone and is incomplete. Among 300,000 to 350,000 clones listed, 70% to 80% were seen once. Sequencing was performed on PBMCs, taken before ibrutinib treatment. All receptors derive from a human donor with chronic lymphocytic leukemia.

This sequence joins TRBV15 and TRBJ2-7; 10 bases align to TRBD1. Looked up from germline, CDR1 is LNHNV and CDR2 is YYDKDF (reference sequence). There are 17 residues in the CDR3. J gave up 0 bases and V 1 base, and 6 bases lay outside the gene matches. DNA for the CDR3: TGTGCCACCAGCAGAGGCCGCCGGACAGGGGGCTCCTACGAGCAGTACTTC. This encodes CATSRGRRTGGSYEQYF.

There are a few counts of this clone. The chain has TRBV12-5 and TRBJ1-2, with 9 bases that match TRBD1. The CDR3 covers 14 residues. The germline V gene encodes CDR1 LGHNT and CDR2 FRNRAP. V trimming: 3 bases; J trimming: 8 bases; junction bases outside the gene matches: 7. CDR3 bases: TGTGCTAGTGGTTTTCCCGGGACAGGGAACGGCTACACCTTC. Translating gives CASGFPGTGNGYTF.

This clone occurred once. V and J are TRBV5-1 and TRBJ2-6, with unresolved D. The CDR3 runs 13 residues. Germline V gene data show CDR1 as SGHRS and CDR2 as YFSETQ. Trimming stripped 0 bases from V and 2 bases from J, with 0 bases between. CDR3 DNA: TGCGCCAGCAGCTTGGCTGGGGCCAACGTCCTGACTTTC. Translating it yields CASSLAGANVLTF.

The table lists this clone with a count of one. This chain's CDR3 is CSARAEETQYF. CDR3 coding DNA: TGCAGTGCTAGAGCTGAGGAGACCCAGTACTTC. V gene TRBV20-1 combines with J gene TRBJ2-5; D gene uncertain. CDR3 length equals 11 residues. V was pared by 1 base and J by 5 bases, with 5 bases between. Per the germline V gene, CDR1 is DFQATT and CDR2 is SNEGSKA (reference sequence).

This chain joins TRBV7-2 and TRBJ1-2; 10 bases agree with TRBD1. Germline trimming cut 4 bases from V and 2 bases from J; bases unmatched to any gene: 7. The CDR3 sequence is 16 residues long. The V gene's germline CDR1 is SGHTA and CDR2 FQGNSA. For the CDR3, the DNA is TGTGCCAGCAGCTACCGGGACAGGGGCCCCAACTATGGCTACACCTTC. It yields the protein CASSYRDRGPNYGYTF.

V gene TRBV9 combines with J gene TRBJ1-5; 7 bases agree with TRBD1. With 4 bases clipped from V and 5 bases from J, the junction kept 9 bases outside the gene matches. The CDR3 covers 15 residues. Per germline, CDR1 SGDLS and CDR2 YYNGEE. CDR3 bases: TGTGCCAGCAGCCTTGACGGGACAGCGCATCAGCCCCAGCATTTT. It yields the protein CASSLDGTAHQPQHF.

The rearrangement uses TRBV25-1 and TRBJ2-7, with D perhaps assigned TRBD1 or TRBD2 (5 bases each). In germline, CDR1 is MGHDK, CDR2 SYGVNS. The CDR3 covers 14 residues. V lost 4 bases, J lost 2 bases, and 12 bases lay in between. CDR3 in DNA: TGTGCCAGCAGTGGATGGGACGGACCCTACGAGCAGTACTTC. This codes for CASSGWDGPYEQYF.

The V gene is TRBV5-5, the J gene TRBJ2-7; D is tentatively TRBD1 or TRBD2 (5 bases each). Germline CDR1 reads SGHKS; CDR2 reads YYEKEE (reference sequence). The CDR3 length is 15 residues. Trimming shortened V by 0 bases and J by 7 bases, and 17 bases separated the two germline ends. DNA for the CDR3: TGTGCCAGCAGCTTGGCCTCGGGACCCTCGGGGGAGCAGTACTTC. This codes for CASSLASGPSGEQYF.

In DNA form, the CDR3 reads TGCGCCAGCAGCTTGGGTTATGACGGGAACACTGAAGCTTTCTTT. Translation gives CASSLGYDGNTEAFF. The V call is TRBV5-1, the J call TRBJ1-1, with D unresolved. Per the germline V gene, CDR1 is SGHRS and CDR2 is YFSETQ. This CDR3 contains 15 residues. V shed 0 bases and J shed 1 base, with 10 bases lying between them.

The chain couples TRBV7-2 to TRBJ2-3; D is possibly TRBD2 (5 bases). V was shortened by 2 bases and J by 3 bases, with 9 bases between the two germline ends. Germline loops: CDR1 SGHTA, CDR2 FQGNSA. This CDR3 comprises 14 residues. CDR3 loop: CASSLRAETDTQYF. CDR3 in DNA: TGTGCCAGCAGCTTAAGAGCGGAAACAGATACGCAGTATTTT.

For the CDR3, the DNA is TGTGCCAGCTCACCACAGGTGAACAATGAGCAGTTCTTC. It yields the protein CASSPQVNNEQFF. The chain uses TRBV18 and TRBJ2-1; D gene uncertain. CDR1 is KGHSH and CDR2 is LQKENI in the germline V gene. This CDR3 has 13 residues. V was pared by 1 base and J by 5 bases, with 6 bases between. Supplemented by reference TRBV18 and TRBJ2-1, the full variable domain reads NAGVMQNPRHLVRRRGQEARLRCSPMKGHSHVYWYRQLPEEGLKFMVYLQKENIIDESGMPKERFSAEFPKEGPSILRIQQVVRGDSAAYFCASSPQVNNEQFFGPGTRLTVL.

V gene TRBV27 combines with J gene TRBJ2-4, with a tentative D call TRBD1 (6 bases). The CDR3 runs 14 residues. The germline V gene encodes CDR1 MNHEY and CDR2 SMNVEV (reference sequence). Trimming took 3 bases from V and 2 from J, leaving 8 bases between them. Here the CDR3 DNA reads TGTGCCAGCAGTTTCAGGGACACCAAAAACATTCAGTACTTC. Translated: CASSFRDTKNIQYF.

V is TRBV28 and J is TRBJ1-1; D call uncertain. The CDR3 loop spans 12 amino acids. The V gene lost 8 bases and the J gene lost 3 bases, with 10 bases spanning the gap. Germline CDR1 reads MDHEN; CDR2 reads SYDVKM. This chain's CDR3 is CASVGRYTEAFF. CDR3 sequence (DNA): TGTGCCAGCGTAGGGAGGTACACTGAAGCTTTCTTT.

This chain links TRBV27 with TRBJ1-1; the D gene is possibly TRBD1 (6 bases). The CDR3 covers 14 residues. Germline loops: CDR1 MNHEY, CDR2 SMNVEV (reference sequence). V shed 7 bases and J shed 5 bases, with 17 bases lying between them. CDR3 amino acids: CASNLGTRSTEAFF. The CDR3 DNA is TGTGCCAGCAATTTGGGGACACGCTCGACTGAAGCTTTCTTT.

This chain connects TRBV30 to TRBJ2-7; D may correspond to TRBD1 or TRBD2 (6 bases each). The CDR3 has 14 residues. The V end was cut by 7 bases, the J end by 4 bases, with 20 bases between. Germline V gene sequence: CDR1 GTSNPN, CDR2 SVGIG (reference sequence). The CDR3 reads CAYTGAGHWYEQYF. In nucleotides, the CDR3 is TGTGCCTACACCGGGGCGGGACATTGGTACGAGCAGTACTTC. Based on the CDR3 plus reference TRBV30 and TRBJ2-7, the full variable domain is SQTIHQWPATLVQPVGSPLSLECTVEGTSNPNLYWYRQAAGRGLQLLFYSVGIGQISSEVPQNLSASRPQDRQFILSSKKLLLSDSGFYLCAYTGAGHWYEQYFGPGTRLTVT.

This chain uses TRBV11-2 with TRBJ1-2, with TRBD1 matching over 7 bases. This CDR3 contains 14 residues. Germline CDR1 and CDR2: SGHAT and FQNNGV. Trimming cost V 5 bases and J 7 bases; bases outside gene matches: 10. CDR3 sequence reads: CASSRSRAGGGYTF. Written as DNA, the CDR3 is TGTGCCAGCAGCCGCTCCAGGGCAGGGGGTGGCTACACCTTC. The whole variable domain, filled in from reference TRBV11-2 and TRBJ1-2, reads EAGVAQSPRYKIIEKRQSVAFWCNPISGHATLYWYQQILGQGPKLLIQFQNNGVVDDSQLPKDRFSAERLKGVDSTLKIQPAKLEDSAVYLCASSRSRAGGGYTFGSGTRLTVV.

The chain's CDR3 is CASSSPTGRSYEQYF. CDR3 nucleotides: TGTGCCAGCAGTTCGCCGACAGGGAGGTCCTACGAGCAGTACTTC. The chain recombines TRBV7-9 with TRBJ2-7, with D possibly being TRBD1 (7 bases). Germline V gives CDR1 SEHNR, CDR2 FQNEAQ (reference sequence). The CDR3 is made up of 15 amino acids. V was pared by 6 bases and J by 1 base, with 16 bases between.

This chain uses TRBV5-1 with TRBJ1-2; 7 bases agree with TRBD1. The CDR3 is made up of 14 amino acids. The V segment lost 3 bases and the J segment 4 bases; nucleotides outside the gene matches: 6. Germline-derived CDR1 and CDR2 are SGHRS and YFSETQ. The CDR3 sequence is CASSSQQGTYGYTF. The CDR3 coding sequence is TGCGCCAGCAGCTCGCAACAGGGGACCTATGGCTACACCTTC. The full variable domain, with the rest looked up from reference TRBV5-1 and TRBJ1-2, is KAGVTQTPRYLIKTRGQQVTLSCSPISGHRSVSWYQQTPGQGLQFLFEYFSETQRNKGNFPGRFSGRQFSNSRSEMNVSTLELGDSALYLCASSSQQGTYGYTFGSGTRLTVV.

The J gene is TRBJ2-2, the V gene TRBV9; no clear D gene. This CDR3 region has 15 residues. Trimming pared 0 bases from V and 8 bases from J, leaving 14 bases between. Germline CDR1 reads SGDLS; CDR2 reads YYNGEE. CDR3 coding DNA: TGTGCCAGCAGCGTAGAGCCGAATCTGAGGGGGGAGCTGTTTTTT. Translation: CASSVEPNLRGELFF.

This clone was found once. The CDR3 sequence: CASSTGTSGTQYF. The CDR3 DNA reads as TGTGCCAGCAGTACTGGGACTAGCGGTACGCAGTATTTT. The chain carries TRBV6-6 and TRBJ2-3; 11 nucleotides align to TRBD2. Germline V gene data show CDR1 as MNHNY and CDR2 as SVGAGI (reference sequence). There are 13 residues in the CDR3. V gave up 5 bases and J gave up 8 bases; unmatched junction bases: 3.

The chain employs TRBV5-1 and TRBJ2-1; D might be TRBD2 (6 bases). The ends were cut back, 4 bases at V and 0 bases at J, with 8 bases in the middle. Germline V gene data show CDR1 as SGHRS and CDR2 as YFSETQ. CDR3 length equals 14 residues. The CDR3 region has the DNA TGCGCCAGCAGCGAGACTAGCTCCTACAATGAGCAGTTCTTC. Protein: CASSETSSYNEQFF.

The chain employs TRBV7-2 and TRBJ2-3; D unclear. The CDR3 runs to 15 residues. CDR1 SGHTA and CDR2 FQGNSA come from the germline V gene. The V end was cut by 0 bases, the J end by 2 bases, with 9 bases between. The DNA of the CDR3 is TGTGCCAGCAGCTTAGCGAGTCTTATCACAGATACGCAGTATTTT. Amino acids: CASSLASLITDTQYF.

The CDR3 spells CASKLAGGTGELFF. The CDR3 nucleotides read TGTGCCAGCAAGCTAGCGGGAGGGACCGGGGAGCTGTTTTTT. The genes are TRBV2 and TRBJ2-2, with 12 bases matching TRBD2. The CDR3 is 14 amino acids. The V gene end was trimmed by 7 bases and the J gene end by 5 bases; junction bases not matched to a gene: 2. Looked up from germline, CDR1 is SNHLY and CDR2 is FYNNEI.

This clone was picked up a small number of times. The rearrangement uses TRBV2 and TRBJ1-3, with D maybe TRBD1 (6 bases). This CDR3 comprises 15 residues. Germline CDR1 is SNHLY and CDR2 is FYNNEI. V lost 4 bases and J lost 2, with 12 bases in between. CDR3 region: CASSGAGVPGNTIYF. The CDR3 nucleotides are TGTGCCAGCAGTGGGGCAGGGGTCCCTGGAAACACCATATATTTT.

Details on this clone: The limits of the CDR3 on the DNA are not certain, so only TCRdb's listed CDR3 is given. The genes are TRBV28 and TRBJ2-2; the D call in the table, TRBD2, was not verified against the DNA. The germline V gene encodes CDR1 MDHEN and CDR2 SYDVKM. Counting both end residues, the CDR3 totals 17 amino acids. The CDR3 sequence is CASSSSTSGQNTGELFF.

This clone was found once. The genes are TRBV9 and TRBJ2-1, with a tentative D call TRBD2 (5 bases). This CDR3 is built from 16 residues. The germline V gene encodes CDR1 SGDLS and CDR2 YYNGEE. V lost 0 bases, J lost 8 bases, and 18 bases lay in between. In nucleotides, the CDR3 is TGTGCCAGCAGCGTAGCGGGAAGGTCTGTGCTCGATGAGCAGTTCTTC. Its translation is CASSVAGRSVLDEQFF. Full variable domain (missing parts from reference TRBV9 and TRBJ2-1): DSGVTQTPKHLITATGQRVTLRCSPRSGDLSVYWYQQSLDQGLQFLIQYYNGEERAKGNILERFSAQQFPDLHSELNLSSLELGDSALYFCASSVAGRSVLDEQFFGPGTRLTVL.